The TCR beta chain described here comes from a study of human T cells and chemical hapten exposure. The study, taken as a whole, reports: Patch test score was positively correlated with the counts of TCRs that had expanded at PT1.

In its sample, this clonotype was seen a few times. Its antigen remains unidentified. Germline assignment: CDR1 SQVTM and CDR2 ANQGSEA. Deletions cut 1 base from V and 3 bases from J, with 12 bases between. CDR3 length: 14 amino acids. Indicated time point: pre-sensitization, week 0. Regarding treatment: therapeutic diphenylcyclopropenone sensitization with weekly scalp DPC. The study extracted total RNA from unfractionated whole blood. Every patch test was put on after a blood sample was taken. Attachment of unique molecular identifiers to individual cDNA molecules was performed in the library. MiXCR, applied by TCRdb to the RACE reads, yields one record per CDR3 protein. The sample consists of roughly 50,000 distinct CDR3 sequences, about 9.6% of them appearing once.

The TCR sequence derives from a woman in her 30s with alopecia areata. Some clones in this sample may be carry-over from other donors' samples. The sequences come from whole blood, collected in connection with sensitization to the hapten diphenylcyclopropenone (DPC). V is TRBV29-1 and J is TRBJ2-5, with TRBD2 as a possible D gene (5 bases). The CDR3 region is CSVEGASGEETQYF. The CDR3 DNA reads TGCAGCGTTGAAGGCGCGTCCGGGGAAGAGACCCAGTACTTC.